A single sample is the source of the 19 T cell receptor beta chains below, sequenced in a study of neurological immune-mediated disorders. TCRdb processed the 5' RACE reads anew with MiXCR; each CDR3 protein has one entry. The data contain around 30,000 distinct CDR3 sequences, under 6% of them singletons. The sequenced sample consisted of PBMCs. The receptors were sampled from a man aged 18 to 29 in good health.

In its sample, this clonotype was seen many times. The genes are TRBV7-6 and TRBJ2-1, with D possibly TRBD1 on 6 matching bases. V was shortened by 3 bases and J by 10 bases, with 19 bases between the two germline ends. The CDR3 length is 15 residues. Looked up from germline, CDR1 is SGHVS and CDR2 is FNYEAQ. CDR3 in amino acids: CASSFQGTPTEEQFF. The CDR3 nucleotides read TGTGCCAGCAGCTTTCAGGGGACGCCGACGGAAGAGCAGTTCTTC.

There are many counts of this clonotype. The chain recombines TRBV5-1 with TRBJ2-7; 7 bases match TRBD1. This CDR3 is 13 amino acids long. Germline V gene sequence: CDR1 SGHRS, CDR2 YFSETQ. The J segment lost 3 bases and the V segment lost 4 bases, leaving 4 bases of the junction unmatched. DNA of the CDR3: TGCGCCAGCAGCACAGGGGTTGGCTACGAGCAGTACTTC. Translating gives CASSTGVGYEQYF.

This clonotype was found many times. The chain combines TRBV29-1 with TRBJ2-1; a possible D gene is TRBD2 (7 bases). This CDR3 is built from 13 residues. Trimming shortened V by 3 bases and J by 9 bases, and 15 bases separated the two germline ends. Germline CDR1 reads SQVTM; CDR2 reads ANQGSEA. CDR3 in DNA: TGCAGCGTTGATGTTGGGGGGGCGGGTGAGCAGTTCTTC. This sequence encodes CSVDVGGAGEQFF.

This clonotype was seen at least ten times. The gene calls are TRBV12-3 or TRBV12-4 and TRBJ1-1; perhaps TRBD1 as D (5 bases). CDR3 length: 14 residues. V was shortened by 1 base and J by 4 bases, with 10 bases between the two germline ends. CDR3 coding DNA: TGTGCCAGCAGTTTAGTGTTCGGGGCCACTGAAGCTTTCTTT. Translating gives CASSLVFGATEAFF.

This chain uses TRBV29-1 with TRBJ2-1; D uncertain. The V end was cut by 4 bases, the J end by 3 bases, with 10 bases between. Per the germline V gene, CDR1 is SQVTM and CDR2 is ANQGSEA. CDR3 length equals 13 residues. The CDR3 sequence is CSVVVGIYNEQFF. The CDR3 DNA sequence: TGCAGCGTTGTTGTGGGAATCTACAATGAGCAGTTCTTC.

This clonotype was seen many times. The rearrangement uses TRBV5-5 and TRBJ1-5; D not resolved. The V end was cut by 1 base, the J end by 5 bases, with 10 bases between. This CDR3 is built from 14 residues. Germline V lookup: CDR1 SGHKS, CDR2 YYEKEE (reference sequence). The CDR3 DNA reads TGTGCCAGCAGCTTGCAAGGGTCCGATCAGCCCCAGCATTTT. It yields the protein CASSLQGSDQPQHF.

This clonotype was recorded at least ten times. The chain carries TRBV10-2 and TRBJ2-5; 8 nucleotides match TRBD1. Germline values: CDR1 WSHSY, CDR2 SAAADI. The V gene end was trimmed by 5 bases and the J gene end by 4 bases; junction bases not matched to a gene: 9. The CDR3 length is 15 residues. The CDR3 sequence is CASSFPDREGETQYF. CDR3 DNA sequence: TGCGCCAGCAGTTTCCCGGACAGGGAAGGAGAGACCCAGTACTTC.

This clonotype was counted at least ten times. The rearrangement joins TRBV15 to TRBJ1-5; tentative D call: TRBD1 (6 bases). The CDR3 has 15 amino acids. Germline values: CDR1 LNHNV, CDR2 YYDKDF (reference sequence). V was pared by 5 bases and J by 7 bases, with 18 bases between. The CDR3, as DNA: TGTGCCACCAGCCTGGGAGGGGGAATAGGGCAGCCCCAGCATTTT. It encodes CATSLGGGIGQPQHF.

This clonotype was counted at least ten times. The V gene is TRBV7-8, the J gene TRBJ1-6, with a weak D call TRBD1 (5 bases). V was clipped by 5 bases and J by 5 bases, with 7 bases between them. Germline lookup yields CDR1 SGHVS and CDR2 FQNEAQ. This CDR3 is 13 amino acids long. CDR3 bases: TGTGCCAGCAGCCCAGGGAATAATTCACCCCTCCACTTT. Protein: CASSPGNNSPLHF.

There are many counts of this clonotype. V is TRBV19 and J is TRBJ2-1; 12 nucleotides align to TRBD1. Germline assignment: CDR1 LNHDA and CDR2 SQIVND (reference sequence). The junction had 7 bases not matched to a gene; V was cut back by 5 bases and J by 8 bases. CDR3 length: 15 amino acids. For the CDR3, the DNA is TGTGCCAGTAGTTGGGGGACAGGGGGCATGGATGAGCAGTTCTTC. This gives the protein CASSWGTGGMDEQFF. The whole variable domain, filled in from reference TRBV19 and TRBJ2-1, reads DGGITQSPKYLFRKEGQNVTLSCEQNLNHDAMYWYRQDPGQGLRLIYYSQIVNDFQKGDIAEGYSVSREKKESFPLTVTSAQKNPTAFYLCASSWGTGGMDEQFFGPGTRLTVL.

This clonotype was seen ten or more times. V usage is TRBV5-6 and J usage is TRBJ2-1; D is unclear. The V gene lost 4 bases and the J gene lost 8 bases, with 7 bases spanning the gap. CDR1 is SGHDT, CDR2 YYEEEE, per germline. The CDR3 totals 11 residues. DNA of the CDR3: TGTGCCAGCAGCGCCTGGGATGAGCAGTTCTTC. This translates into CASSAWDEQFF.

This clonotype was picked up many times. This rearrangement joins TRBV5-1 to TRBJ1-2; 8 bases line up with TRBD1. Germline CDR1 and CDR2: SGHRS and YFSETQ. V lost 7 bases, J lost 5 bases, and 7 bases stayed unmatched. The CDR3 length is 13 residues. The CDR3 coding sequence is TGCGCCAGCGGACAGGGTCAACGATATGGCTACACCTTC. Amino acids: CASGQGQRYGYTF.

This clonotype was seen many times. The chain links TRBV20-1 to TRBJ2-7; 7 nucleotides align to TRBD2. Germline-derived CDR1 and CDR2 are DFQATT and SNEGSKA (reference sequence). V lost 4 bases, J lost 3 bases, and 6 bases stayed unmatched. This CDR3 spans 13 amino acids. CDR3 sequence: CSAIPAGFYEQYF. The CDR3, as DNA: TGCAGTGCTATTCCAGCGGGGTTCTACGAGCAGTACTTC.

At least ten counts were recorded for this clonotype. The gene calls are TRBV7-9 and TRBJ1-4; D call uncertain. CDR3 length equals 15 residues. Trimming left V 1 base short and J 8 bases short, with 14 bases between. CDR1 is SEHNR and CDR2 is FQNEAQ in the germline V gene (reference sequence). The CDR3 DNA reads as TGTGCCAGCAGCTTAGGATGGGCCCAGAACGAAAAACTGTTTTTT. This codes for CASSLGWAQNEKLFF. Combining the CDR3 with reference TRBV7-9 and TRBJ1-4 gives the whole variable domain DTGVSQNPRHKITKRGQNVTFRCDPISEHNRLYWYRQTLGQGPEFLTYFQNEAQLEKSRLLSDRFSAERPKGSFSTLEIQRTEQGDSAMYLCASSLGWAQNEKLFFGSGTQLSVL.

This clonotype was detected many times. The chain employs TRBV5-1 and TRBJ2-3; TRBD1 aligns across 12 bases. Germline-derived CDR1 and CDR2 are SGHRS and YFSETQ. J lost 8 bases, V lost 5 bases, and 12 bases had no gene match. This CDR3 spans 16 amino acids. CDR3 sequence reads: CASRGQGATHHVTQYF. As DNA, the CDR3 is TGCGCCAGCAGGGGACAGGGGGCTACCCATCATGTTACGCAGTATTTT.

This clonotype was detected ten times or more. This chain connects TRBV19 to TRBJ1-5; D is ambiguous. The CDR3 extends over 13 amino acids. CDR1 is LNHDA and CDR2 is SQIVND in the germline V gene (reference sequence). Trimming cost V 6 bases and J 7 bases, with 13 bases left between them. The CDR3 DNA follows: TGTGCCAGTAGGACTCAAATGGGGCAGCCCCAGCATTTT. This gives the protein CASRTQMGQPQHF.

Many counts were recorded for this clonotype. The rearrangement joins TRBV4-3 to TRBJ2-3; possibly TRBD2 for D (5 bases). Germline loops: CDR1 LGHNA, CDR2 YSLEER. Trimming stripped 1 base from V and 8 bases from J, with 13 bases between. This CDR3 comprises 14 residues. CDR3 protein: CASSQGGEYTTQYF. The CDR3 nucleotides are TGCGCCAGCAGCCAAGGGGGAGAGTATACTACGCAGTATTTT.

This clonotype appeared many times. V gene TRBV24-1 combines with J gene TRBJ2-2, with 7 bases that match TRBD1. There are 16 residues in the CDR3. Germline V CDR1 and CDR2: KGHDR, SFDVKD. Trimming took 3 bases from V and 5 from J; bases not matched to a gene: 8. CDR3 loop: CATSDDRVWDTGELFF. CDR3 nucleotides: TGTGCCACCAGTGATGACAGGGTGTGGGATACCGGGGAGCTGTTTTTT.

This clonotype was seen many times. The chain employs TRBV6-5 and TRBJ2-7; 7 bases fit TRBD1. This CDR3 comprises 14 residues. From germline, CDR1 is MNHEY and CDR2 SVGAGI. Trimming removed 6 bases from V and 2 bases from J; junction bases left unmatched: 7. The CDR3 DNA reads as TGTGCCAGCAGCCCCCATCAGGGGGCCTACGAGCAGTACTTC. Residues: CASSPHQGAYEQYF.